Following are 31 T cell receptor beta chains from one sample sequenced in a study of T cells after yellow fever vaccination. TCRdb independently ran MiXCR on the 5' RACE reads; one entry per CDR3 protein. The data contain 200,000 to 300,000 distinct CDR3 sequences, less than 9% of them singletons. The specimen comprised CD4+ T cells sorted from PBMCs, sampled 15 days after the yellow fever booster vaccination. These TCRs come from a man under 40 who received the YFV17D yellow fever vaccine.

This clonotype appeared many times. The V call is TRBV28, the J call TRBJ2-1; a possible D gene is TRBD2 (5 bases). V gave up 7 bases and J gave up 2 bases, with 9 bases separating them. The CDR3 runs 13 residues. Germline lookup yields CDR1 MDHEN and CDR2 SYDVKM. The DNA of the CDR3 is TGTGCCAGCAAGGACTCCCCCTACAATGAGCAGTTCTTC. Translation: CASKDSPYNEQFF.

This clonotype was counted only a few times. The chain uses TRBV7-2 and TRBJ2-1; D not resolved. The CDR3 has 14 amino acids. Deletions cut 4 bases from V and 1 base from J, with 8 bases between. Per the germline V gene, CDR1 is SGHTA and CDR2 is FQGNSA. CDR3 bases: TGTGCCAGCAGCTCCCTCCGGTCCTACAATGAGCAGTTCTTC. As protein: CASSSLRSYNEQFF.

This clonotype was observed a few times. The CDR3 coding sequence is TGCAGTGCTAGAAATGGGGACGCAGGTGCCTACGAGCAGTACTTC. The encoded protein is CSARNGDAGAYEQYF. The chain has TRBV20-1 and TRBJ2-7; TRBD1 or TRBD2 may be the D gene (5 bases each). The germline V gene has CDR1 DFQATT and CDR2 SNEGSKA (reference sequence). This CDR3 has 15 residues. V was trimmed by 2 bases and J by 2 bases, leaving 16 bases between them.

This clonotype was seen repeatedly, ten times or more. The genes are TRBV29-1 and TRBJ2-1; 11 bases line up with TRBD2. The CDR3 length is 16 residues. The germline V gene encodes CDR1 SQVTM and CDR2 ANQGSEA. After removal of 0 bases from V and 6 bases from J, the junction contained 7 bases not matched to a gene. CDR3 protein: CSVEDPTSGSGNEQFF. Written as DNA, the CDR3 is TGCAGCGTTGAAGATCCCACTAGCGGGAGTGGCAATGAGCAGTTCTTC.

The chain recombines TRBV18 with TRBJ1-5; D is possibly TRBD1 (6 bases). Trimming shortened V by 4 bases and J by 7 bases, and 14 bases separated the two germline ends. Germline CDR1 and CDR2: KGHSH and LQKENI. There are 14 residues in the CDR3. CDR3 sequence (DNA): TGTGCCAGCTCACGATCCTCAGGGGAACAGCCCCAGCATTTT. As protein: CASSRSSGEQPQHF.

This clonotype was seen ten or more times. The chain is built from TRBV7-6 and TRBJ2-3; 7 nucleotides match TRBD1. This CDR3 comprises 14 residues. The germline V gene encodes CDR1 SGHVS and CDR2 FNYEAQ. Trimming cost V 6 bases and J 4 bases; bases outside gene matches: 7. CDR3 in amino acids: CASSTRQGPDTQYF. The CDR3 bases are TGTGCCAGCAGTACTCGACAGGGTCCAGATACGCAGTATTTT.

The chain recombines TRBV5-4 with TRBJ2-4; TRBD2 agrees at 7 bases. The CDR3 is made up of 18 amino acids. J lost 4 bases, V lost 3 bases, and 16 bases had no gene match. CDR1 and CDR2 (germline): SGHNT, YYREEE (reference sequence). The CDR3 coding sequence is TGTGCCAGCAGCTCCTCACCTGGGAGCGGGGCACGGAAAAACATTCAGTACTTC. Residues: CASSSSPGSGARKNIQYF. Variable domain in full (rest from reference TRBV5-4 and TRBJ2-4): ETGVTQSPTHLIKTRGQQVTLRCSSQSGHNTVSWYQQALGQGPQFIFQYYREEENGRGNFPPRFSGLQFPNYSSELNVNALELDDSALYLCASSSSPGSGARKNIQYFGAGTRLSVL.

This clonotype was seen a handful of times. The chain joins TRBV29-1 to TRBJ2-7; D gene unclear. This CDR3 contains 11 residues. The V end lost 7 bases, the J end lost 12 bases, and 19 bases lay between the germline ends. Germline V gene data show CDR1 as SQVTM and CDR2 as ANQGSEA. CDR3 sequence: CSAWAGRTAYF. The CDR3 coding sequence is TGCAGCGCCTGGGCCGGAAGGACGGCGTACTTC.

The genes are TRBV7-9 and TRBJ2-4; the D is unclear. V was cut by 5 bases and J by 0 bases, with 11 bases left in between. Germline CDR1 and CDR2: SEHNR and FQNEAQ (reference sequence). There are 15 residues in the CDR3. The CDR3 DNA is TGTGCCAGCAGCACCACGTCAGGAGCCAAAAACATTCAGTACTTC. It specifies CASSTTSGAKNIQYF.

A few counts support this clonotype. The V gene is TRBV10-3, the J gene TRBJ2-2, with 9 bases fitting TRBD1. Germline lookup yields CDR1 ENHRY and CDR2 SYGVKD. V was pared by 9 bases and J by 1 base, with 3 bases of the junction left unmatched. The CDR3 is made up of 14 amino acids. The CDR3 nucleotides are TGTGCCATTGGGACAGGGCGGAACACCGGGGAGCTGTTTTTT. Its protein product is CAIGTGRNTGELFF.

This clonotype was counted many times. The chain is built from TRBV12-3 or TRBV12-4 and TRBJ1-3; D perhaps matches TRBD1 (5 bases). Trimming removed 5 bases at V and 9 bases at J, with 11 bases between. The CDR3 is 12 residues long. CDR3 nucleotide sequence: TGTGCCAGCAGTCGACAGTTTTCCACCATATATTTT. This translates into CASSRQFSTIYF.

This clonotype was recorded a few times. This rearrangement joins TRBV19 to TRBJ2-5; the D is unclear. The germline V and J ends were trimmed by 11 bases and 4 bases, with 5 bases remaining between them. CDR1 and CDR2 (germline): LNHDA, SQIVND (reference sequence). This CDR3 comprises 9 residues. CDR3: CAARETQYF. The DNA of the CDR3 is TGTGCCGCGAGAGAGACCCAGTACTTC.

This clonotype showed up many times. The V gene is TRBV6-1, the J gene TRBJ2-4; no definite D call. The CDR3 sequence is 15 residues long. Germline CDR1 and CDR2: MNHNS and SASEGT. Trimming shortened V by 8 bases and J by 1 base, and 15 bases separated the two germline ends. CDR3 nucleotide sequence: TGTGCCAGCGGGTATGCGAACTCGGCCAAAAACATTCAGTACTTC. Translation: CASGYANSAKNIQYF.

The chain has TRBV7-2 and TRBJ1-6; weak D call: TRBD1 (5 bases). The CDR3 contains 15 residues. Trimming shortened V by 6 bases and J by 7 bases, and 16 bases separated the two germline ends. Germline CDR1 SGHTA, CDR2 FQGNSA. In nucleotides, the CDR3 is TGTGCCAGCAGACGGGGGAGGGAGGTAAATTCACCCCTCCACTTT. As protein: CASRRGREVNSPLHF. The full variable domain, rest sourced from reference TRBV7-2 and TRBJ1-6, is GAGVSQSPSNKVTEKGKDVELRCDPISGHTALYWYRQSLGQGLEFLIYFQGNSAPDKSGLPSDRFSAERTGGSVSTLTIQRTQQEDSAVYLCASRRGREVNSPLHFGNGTRLTVT.

This clonotype was seen ten or more times. The rearrangement joins TRBV9 to TRBJ2-7; 9 bases line up with TRBD2. Germline V gene lookup returns CDR1 SGDLS and CDR2 YYNGEE. V dropped 5 bases and J dropped 3; count of bases not matched to a gene: 9. The CDR3 has 15 residues. CDR3 residues: CASSHLSGRDYEQYF. The CDR3 DNA reads as TGTGCCAGCAGTCACCTTAGCGGGAGAGACTACGAGCAGTACTTC.

The chain links TRBV20-1 to TRBJ1-3; D gene unclear. Germline V CDR1 and CDR2: DFQATT, SNEGSKA (reference sequence). With 5 bases removed from V and 3 bases from J, the gap between germline ends came to 11 bases. The CDR3 contains 13 residues. The CDR3 protein is CSASIPGGNTIYF. CDR3 DNA sequence: TGCAGTGCTTCTATCCCAGGTGGAAACACCATATATTTT.

V usage is TRBV6-6 and J usage is TRBJ2-7, with 8 bases fitting TRBD1. Germline trimming cut 7 bases from V and 5 bases from J; bases unmatched to any gene: 7. Germline CDR1 is MNHNY and CDR2 is SVGAGI (reference sequence). The CDR3 sequence is 13 residues long. The CDR3 DNA sequence: TGTGCCAGCATCGGACAGGGCCGTCACGAGCAGTACTTC. This codes for CASIGQGRHEQYF.

This clonotype was detected only a few times. The gene calls are TRBV2 and TRBJ2-2, with 10 bases fitting TRBD2. The CDR3 runs 17 residues. From germline, CDR1 is SNHLY and CDR2 FYNNEI. Germline trimming cut 6 bases from V and 1 base from J; bases unmatched to any gene: 8. CDR3 sequence (DNA): TGTGCCAGCAGGAGGGGGCGACTAGCGGGGAACACCGGGGAGCTGTTTTTT. Encoded protein: CASRRGRLAGNTGELFF.

The chain carries TRBV24-1 and TRBJ2-1, with no clear D. This CDR3 spans 14 amino acids. The V end was cut by 4 bases, the J end by 7 bases, with 13 bases between. Germline V gene data show CDR1 as KGHDR and CDR2 as SFDVKD. CDR3: CATSDKTTKNEQFF. CDR3 coding DNA: TGTGCCACCAGTGACAAAACCACGAAAAATGAGCAGTTCTTC.

This clonotype was seen repeatedly, ten times or more. The CDR3 nucleotides are TGTGCCAGCTCACCACCAGGGGGGACGAACACCGGGGAGCTGTTTTTT. This codes for CASSPPGGTNTGELFF. The V gene is TRBV18, the J gene TRBJ2-2; D possibly matches TRBD1 or TRBD2 (6 bases each). V was trimmed by 0 bases and J by 0 bases, leaving 8 bases between them. Germline V gene sequence: CDR1 KGHSH, CDR2 LQKENI. This CDR3 is 16 amino acids long.

The gene calls are TRBV18 and TRBJ2-1; D perhaps matches TRBD2 (5 bases). Between the trimmed V and J ends, which lost 2 bases and 5 bases, there was a span of 19 bases. The germline V gene has CDR1 KGHSH and CDR2 LQKENI. This CDR3 contains 17 residues. The CDR3 here is CASSPKVKTAEDNEQFF. CDR3 nucleotides: TGTGCCAGCTCACCAAAGGTGAAGACCGCGGAGGACAATGAGCAGTTCTTC.

The sample holds a few counts of this clonotype. The chain employs TRBV7-6 and TRBJ1-1, with 10 bases aligning to TRBD1. The V segment lost 4 bases and the J segment 10 bases; nucleotides outside the gene matches: 6. Germline CDR1 and CDR2: SGHVS and FNYEAQ. This CDR3 contains 13 residues. CDR3 sequence: CASSSQRDRGAFF. CDR3 sequence (DNA): TGTGCCAGCAGCTCGCAACGGGACAGGGGAGCTTTCTTT. The full variable domain, with the rest looked up from reference TRBV7-6 and TRBJ1-1, is GAGVSQSPRYKVTKRGQDVALRCDPISGHVSLYWYRQALGQGPEFLTYFNYEAQQDKSGLPNDRFSAERPEGSISTLTIQRTEQRDSAMYRCASSSQRDRGAFFGQGTRLTVV.

This clonotype was picked up a small number of times. The chain joins TRBV29-1 to TRBJ2-5; D not certain. CDR1 SQVTM and CDR2 ANQGSEA come from the germline V gene. The CDR3 has 13 amino acids. With 7 bases removed from V and 5 bases from J, the gap between germline ends came to 17 bases. CDR3 DNA sequence: TGCAGCGGCCACCGAAGTATGCGGGAGACCCAGTACTTC. It encodes CSGHRSMRETQYF.

This clonotype was recorded many times. The CDR3 bases are TGTGCCAGCAGTCTGACCCATCAAGAGACCCAGTACTTC. The encoded protein is CASSLTHQETQYF. This sequence joins TRBV12-3 or TRBV12-4 and TRBJ2-5, with no clear D. With 5 bases removed from V and 2 bases from J, the gap between germline ends came to 9 bases. The CDR3 contains 13 residues.

This clonotype was picked up a small number of times. The chain is built from TRBV20-1 and TRBJ1-4; no firm D call. This CDR3 has 10 residues. The germline gives CDR1 DFQATT, CDR2 SNEGSKA (reference sequence). Trimming removed 5 bases from V and 4 bases from J, with 2 bases in between. Here the CDR3 DNA reads TGCAGTGCTTTTAATGAAAAACTGTTTTTT. This gives the protein CSAFNEKLFF.

This clonotype was seen repeatedly, ten times or more. The J gene is TRBJ2-7, the V gene TRBV18; D unclear. CDR3 size: 13 residues. CDR1 and CDR2 (germline): KGHSH, LQKENI. V dropped 3 bases and J dropped 3 bases, with 9 bases sitting between them. This CDR3 reads CASSPGSFYEQYF. CDR3 in DNA: TGTGCCAGCTCACCTGGCAGCTTCTACGAGCAGTACTTC.

On this clonotype: Given a much more abundant clone one base away, this may be a read error. J is TRBJ2-1 and V is TRBV20-1; D may be TRBD2 (5 bases). Germline loops: CDR1 DFQATT, CDR2 SNEGSKA (reference sequence). The CDR3 loop spans 14 amino acids. The CDR3 loop reads CSARKRAGYNEQSF. The CDR3, as DNA: TGCAGTGCTAGAAAGAGGGCCGGGTACAATGAGCAGTCCTTC.

The rearrangement uses TRBV5-1 and TRBJ2-1, with 11 bases fitting TRBD2. CDR3 length: 14 residues. CDR1 SGHRS and CDR2 YFSETQ come from the germline V gene. Trimming cost V 4 bases and J 7 bases; bases outside gene matches: 4. The CDR3 nucleotides are TGCGCCAGCAGCCCTAGACTAGCGGGGAATGAGCAGTTCTTC. Protein sequence: CASSPRLAGNEQFF.

V gene TRBV4-3 combines with J gene TRBJ2-5; D unclear. The CDR3 is made up of 13 amino acids. Germline CDR1 reads LGHNA; CDR2 reads YSLEER. Trimming left V 1 base short and J 5 bases short, with 8 bases between. CDR3 amino acids: CASSQVKSETQYF. CDR3 nucleotides: TGCGCCAGCAGCCAAGTGAAGTCTGAGACCCAGTACTTC.

The V call is TRBV23-1, the J call TRBJ1-5; TRBD1 matches at 9 bases. TRBV23-1 is annotated as an ORF whose role is uncertain. After removal of 0 bases from V and 6 bases from J, the junction contained 9 bases not matched to a gene. This CDR3 spans 17 amino acids. CDR3 nucleotides: TGCGCCAGCAGTCAATCGGGGGACAGGGTTCTTACTCAGCCCCAGCATTTT. Its protein is CASSQSGDRVLTQPQHF.

This clonotype was seen only a few times. The chain is built from TRBV25-1 and TRBJ2-7; D perhaps matches TRBD2 (5 bases). The CDR3 consists of 13 residues. CDR1 is MGHDK, CDR2 SYGVNS, per germline. The V and J ends lost 5 bases and 2 bases respectively, with 10 bases between them. CDR3 sequence (DNA): TGTGCCAGCAGTAGGACGGAGGCCTACGAGCAGTACTTC. Encoded protein: CASSRTEAYEQYF.